The 32 T cell receptor beta chains in this list originate from one sample, sequenced in a study of T-cell reconstitution after alpha-beta-depleted transplantation in children. Unique molecular identifiers were incorporated when the TCRbeta library was constructed. Via MiXCR, TCRdb re-called the PCR reads, giving one row per CDR3 protein. The sample yields hundreds of thousands of distinct CDR3 sequences, approximately 17% seen once. The specimen was PBMCs from the stem cell graft donor, collected from the stem cell graft. The receptors were gathered from a human donor who donated a stem cell graft to a child with acute myeloid leukemia.

Ten or more counts support this clonotype. The CDR3 region is CASGLTRTEAFF. The DNA of the CDR3 is TGCGCCAGCGGACTTACAAGGACTGAAGCTTTCTTT. The chain recombines TRBV5-1 with TRBJ1-1; D not resolved. The V gene's germline CDR1 is SGHRS and CDR2 YFSETQ. Trimming cost V 7 bases and J 5 bases, with 12 bases left between them. The CDR3 sequence is 12 residues long.

V usage is TRBV28 and J usage is TRBJ2-1; a possible D gene is TRBD2 (7 bases). The CDR3 is made up of 16 amino acids. The germline V gene encodes CDR1 MDHEN and CDR2 SYDVKM. V gave up 2 bases and J gave up 4 bases, with 15 bases separating them. CDR3 sequence: CASSLGGGRTYNEQFF. Written as DNA, the CDR3 is TGTGCCAGCAGTTTAGGGGGGGGCAGAACGTACAATGAGCAGTTCTTC.

This clonotype has ten or more counts. V is TRBV5-6 and J is TRBJ1-2; TRBD1 might be the D (5 bases). From germline, CDR1 is SGHDT and CDR2 YYEEEE. Between the trimmed V and J ends, which lost 4 bases and 1 base, there was a span of 11 bases. CDR3 length: 14 residues. The CDR3 is CASSRQNLNYGYTF. The DNA for the CDR3 is TGTGCCAGCAGCCGACAGAATCTTAACTATGGCTACACCTTC.

In this sample, this clonotype turned up many times. V is TRBV20-1 and J is TRBJ1-1; D gene unclear. CDR1 is DFQATT and CDR2 is SNEGSKA in the germline V gene (reference sequence). This CDR3 region has 11 residues. Trimming took 5 bases from V and 5 from J, leaving 9 bases between them. This chain's CDR3 is CSALMETEAFF. The CDR3 DNA is TGCAGTGCTCTTATGGAGACTGAAGCTTTCTTT.

This clonotype has a count of ten or more. The V call is TRBV5-5, the J call TRBJ1-1; D possibly corresponds to TRBD1 (5 bases). Germline CDR1 reads SGHKS; CDR2 reads YYEKEE (reference sequence). V was shortened by 4 bases and J by 0 bases, with 13 bases between the two germline ends. The CDR3 spans 15 residues. The CDR3 DNA reads TGTGCCAGCAGCGATTTCTGGGGGATGAACACTGAAGCTTTCTTT. This codes for CASSDFWGMNTEAFF. The full variable domain, completed using reference TRBV5-5 and TRBJ1-1, is DAGVTQSPTHLIKTRGQQVTLRCSPISGHKSVSWYQQVLGQGPQFIFQYYEKEERGRGNFPDRFSARQFPNYSSELNVNALLLGDSALYLCASSDFWGMNTEAFFGQGTRLTVV.

In this sample, this clonotype turned up many times. This rearrangement joins TRBV6-5 to TRBJ2-7; 7 bases align to TRBD1. The germline V gene has CDR1 MNHEY and CDR2 SVGAGI. Unmatched junction bases numbered 5, after V lost 6 bases and J lost 0 bases. This CDR3 is 14 amino acids long. CDR3 nucleotide sequence: TGTGCCAGCAGCCTAAGGGACAGCTCCTACGAGCAGTACGTC. It translates to CASSLRDSSYEQYV.

V usage is TRBV9 and J usage is TRBJ2-3, with D maybe TRBD2 (5 bases). This CDR3 has 13 amino acids. The germline V and J ends were trimmed by 0 bases and 5 bases, with 7 bases remaining between them. CDR1 and CDR2 (germline): SGDLS, YYNGEE. Written as DNA, the CDR3 is TGTGCCAGCAGCGTAGAGAGGGAAGATACGCAGTATTTT. Translated, it gives CASSVEREDTQYF.

This clonotype was counted only a few times. This chain links TRBV27 with TRBJ2-7; no clear D gene. Germline V CDR1 and CDR2: MNHEY, SMNVEV (reference sequence). Trimming pared 5 bases from V and 4 bases from J, leaving 21 bases between. The CDR3 runs to 16 residues. For the CDR3, the DNA is TGTGCCAGCAGTCCGTTCGCCGGGTCACGAGTTTACGAGCAGTACTTC. This translates into CASSPFAGSRVYEQYF.

This clonotype was found a few times. The chain uses TRBV4-2 and TRBJ1-4; the match to TRBD1 covers 10 bases. Germline V gene lookup returns CDR1 LGHNA and CDR2 YNFKEQ. V lost 2 bases and J lost 0; bases outside the gene matches: 6. This CDR3 spans 18 amino acids. CDR3 in amino acids: CASSQPPGTGATNEKLFF. The CDR3 nucleotides read TGTGCCAGCAGCCAACCTCCAGGGACAGGGGCAACTAATGAAAAACTGTTTTTT.

The rearrangement links TRBV7-8 to TRBJ2-7, with TRBD1 matching 8 bases. In germline, CDR1 is SGHVS, CDR2 FQNEAQ. V lost 2 bases and J lost 7; bases outside the gene matches: 4. This CDR3 has 13 amino acids. CDR3 DNA sequence: TGTGCCAGCAGCTTAAGGACAGGGCGTGAGCAGTACGTC. Protein product: CASSLRTGREQYV.

This clonotype was seen ten or more times. This sequence joins TRBV29-1 and TRBJ2-3; 9 bases line up with TRBD1. V trimming: 7 bases; J trimming: 5 bases; junction bases outside the gene matches: 19. Germline values: CDR1 SQVTM, CDR2 ANQGSEA. CDR3 length equals 17 residues. This chain's CDR3 is CSAGQGSMGVRLDTQYF. The CDR3, as DNA: TGCAGCGCTGGACAGGGGAGTATGGGTGTCCGCCTAGATACGCAGTATTTT.

This rearrangement joins TRBV5-1 to TRBJ2-3, with 12 nucleotides matching TRBD2. Losses at the gene ends were 3 bases for V and 3 bases for J; bases not matched to a gene: 5. CDR3 size: 16 residues. Germline-derived CDR1 and CDR2 are SGHRS and YFSETQ. CDR3 in amino acids: CASSWTSGDGTDTQYF. CDR3 DNA sequence: TGCGCCAGCAGCTGGACTAGCGGGGATGGGACAGATACGCAGTATTTT.

V and J are TRBV6-2 or TRBV6-3 and TRBJ2-7; 7 nucleotides line up with TRBD1. The V and J ends lost 5 bases and 0 bases, in that order; junction bases with no gene match: 10. In germline, CDR1 is MNHEY, CDR2 SVGEGT. The CDR3 has 16 amino acids. The CDR3 spells CASSDTPRDSSYEQYF. Here the CDR3 DNA reads TGTGCCAGCAGTGACACCCCCAGGGACAGCTCCTACGAGCAGTACTTC.

This clonotype was recorded a few times. The chain is built from TRBV7-7 and TRBJ2-5; D gene uncertain. CDR3 length equals 14 residues. Germline assignment: CDR1 SSHAT and CDR2 FNYEAQ (reference sequence). Between the trimmed V and J ends, which lost 2 bases and 0 bases, there was a span of 7 bases. CDR3 nucleotides: TGTGCCAGCAGCTTACAAGTTAACCAAGAGACCCAGTACTTC. Amino acid sequence: CASSLQVNQETQYF.

This clonotype has a count of ten or more. The genes are TRBV6-1 and TRBJ1-1; D possibly corresponds to TRBD1 (6 bases). V lost 6 bases and J 5 bases, leaving 19 bases between the germline ends. Germline-derived CDR1 and CDR2 are MNHNS and SASEGT. The CDR3 is made up of 15 amino acids. The DNA for the CDR3 is TGTGCCAGCAGGGCCCCGACAGGTGCGGGGACTGAAGCTTTCTTT. It translates to CASRAPTGAGTEAFF.

The V gene is TRBV7-9, the J gene TRBJ2-2; perhaps TRBD2 as D (6 bases). With 5 bases removed from V and 6 bases from J, the gap between germline ends came to 10 bases. The CDR3 runs 13 residues. Germline V lookup: CDR1 SEHNR, CDR2 FQNEAQ (reference sequence). CDR3 nucleotides: TGTGCCAGCAGCCCAGGGACTCCCGGGGAGCTGTTTTTT. Its protein product is CASSPGTPGELFF.

The V call is TRBV5-1, the J call TRBJ1-1; 8 bases line up with TRBD1. V lost 4 bases and J lost 5; bases outside the gene matches: 7. This CDR3 contains 14 residues. Germline V gene lookup returns CDR1 SGHRS and CDR2 YFSETQ. The CDR3 sequence is CASSEHRGRTEAFF. The CDR3 DNA reads TGCGCCAGCAGCGAACACAGGGGGAGGACTGAAGCTTTCTTT.

By sample share, this clonotype is medium-sized. V gene TRBV7-9 combines with J gene TRBJ2-7, with D uncertain. The CDR3 spans 15 residues. V was clipped by 5 bases and J by 3 bases, with 17 bases between them. Germline V gene sequence: CDR1 SEHNR, CDR2 FQNEAQ (reference sequence). The CDR3 spells CASSPASSIVYEQYV. The DNA for the CDR3 is TGTGCCAGCAGCCCCGCCTCGAGTATCGTCTACGAGCAGTACGTC.

The gene calls are TRBV5-5 and TRBJ1-5; D perhaps matches TRBD1 (5 bases). Trimming took 1 base from V and 5 from J, leaving 10 bases between them. Germline loops: CDR1 SGHKS, CDR2 YYEKEE (reference sequence). The CDR3 runs 14 residues. CDR3: CASSLQGDYQPQHF. The CDR3 region has the DNA TGTGCCAGCAGCTTGCAAGGGGATTATCAGCCCCAGCATTTT.

The chain recombines TRBV6-2 or TRBV6-3 with TRBJ2-7; possible D gene TRBD2, 6 bases. The CDR3 runs to 10 residues. The V end lost 8 bases, the J end lost 7 bases, and 9 bases lay between the germline ends. Germline CDR1 reads MNHEY; CDR2 reads SVGEGT. This CDR3 is CASSAGEQYF. The CDR3 bases are TGTGCCAGCTCGGCGGGGGAGCAGTACTTC.

This clonotype was detected many times. This sequence joins TRBV30 and TRBJ1-1, with D tentatively TRBD1 (5 bases). Germline V gene data show CDR1 as GTSNPN and CDR2 as SVGIG (reference sequence). CDR3 length: 13 amino acids. V lost 0 bases and J lost 9, with 14 bases in between. CDR3 DNA sequence: TGTGCCTGGAGTGTACATGGGGGGTTACAAGCTTTCTTT. Its protein product is CAWSVHGGLQAFF.

The sample holds a few counts of this clonotype. J is TRBJ2-7 and V is TRBV6-5, with D unresolved. The CDR3 consists of 15 residues. Germline loops: CDR1 MNHEY, CDR2 SVGAGI. Trimming cost V 2 bases and J 0 bases, with 11 bases left between them. The CDR3 DNA follows: TGTGCCAGCAGTTACGCTTTAGGCAGCTCCTACGAGCAGTACTTC. Translating it yields CASSYALGSSYEQYF.

This clonotype turned up a few times. The rearrangement joins TRBV20-1 to TRBJ2-5; D possibly uses TRBD1 or TRBD2 (5 bases each). The germline V gene has CDR1 DFQATT and CDR2 SNEGSKA (reference sequence). The CDR3 extends over 15 amino acids. Trimming pared 0 bases from V and 1 base from J, leaving 12 bases between. CDR3: CSAREGVGGQETQYF. The CDR3 nucleotides are TGCAGTGCTAGAGAGGGGGTTGGGGGCCAAGAGACCCAGTACTTC.

As regards this clonotype: Since no conserved phenylalanine or tryptophan closes the CDR3, a read error is the likely cause. V is TRBV5-1 and J is TRBJ1-1; no clear D gene. CDR1 SGHRS and CDR2 YFSETQ come from the germline V gene. Trimming removed 4 bases from V and 0 bases from J, with 13 bases in between. CDR3 length equals 15 residues. CDR3 DNA: TGCGCCAGCAGCGCCCAAAGGACGGTGAACACTGAAGCTTTCTAT. Its protein is CASSAQRTVNTEAFY.

This clonotype was recorded many times. The J gene is TRBJ1-4, the V gene TRBV10-3, with D hard to call. The V gene lost 6 bases and the J gene lost 7 bases, with 12 bases spanning the gap. CDR1 is ENHRY, CDR2 SYGVKD, per germline. The CDR3 totals 13 residues. The CDR3 is CAIRPEGGEKLFF. In DNA, the CDR3 is TGTGCCATCAGGCCGGAAGGAGGTGAAAAACTGTTTTTT.

With regard to this clonotype: A much larger clonotype is one base distant, so this may be a read error. The rearrangement joins TRBV11-3 to TRBJ1-5; no clear D gene. V shed 0 bases and J shed 6 bases, with 6 bases lying between them. The CDR3 contains 13 residues. Germline V gene sequence: CDR1 SGHNT, CDR2 YENEEA. CDR3 residues: CASSLDGVQPQHF. CDR3 bases: TGTGCCAGCAGCTTAGACGGGGTTCAGCCCCAGCATTTT. The entire variable domain, with the rest obtained from reference TRBV11-3 and TRBJ1-5, is as follows: EAGVVQSPRYKIIEKKQPVAFWCNPISGHNTLYWYLQNLGQGPELLIRYENEEAVDDSQLPKDRFSAERLKGVDSTLKIQPAELGDSAVYLCASSLDGVQPQHFGDGTRLSIL.

The sample holds a few counts of this clonotype. The V gene is TRBV25-1, the J gene TRBJ1-2; TRBD1 is a possible D gene (5 bases). The CDR3 is made up of 14 amino acids. Germline CDR1 MGHDK, CDR2 SYGVNS. Trimming left V 5 bases short and J 7 bases short, with 17 bases between. The CDR3 DNA follows: TGTGCCAGCAGTTTTGGGGGTTTCATGCGTGGCTACACCTTC. This codes for CASSFGGFMRGYTF.

This clonotype has ten or more counts. V gene TRBV6-5 combines with J gene TRBJ2-3, with a tentative D call TRBD1 (5 bases). V gave up 5 bases and J gave up 0 bases, with 18 bases separating them. This CDR3 spans 17 amino acids. Germline CDR1 and CDR2: MNHEY and SVGAGI. The CDR3 is CASSQFQGFTSTDTQYF. The CDR3 DNA is TGTGCCAGCAGTCAGTTCCAGGGATTCACTAGCACAGATACGCAGTATTTT.

At least ten counts were recorded for this clonotype. The chain uses TRBV29-1 and TRBJ1-1; possible D gene TRBD1, 6 bases. V lost 7 bases and J 0 bases, leaving 9 bases between the germline ends. The CDR3 extends over 12 amino acids. CDR1 SQVTM and CDR2 ANQGSEA come from the germline V gene. In nucleotides, the CDR3 is TGCAGCGCGGGACACCTGAACACTGAAGCTTTCTTT. It translates to CSAGHLNTEAFF.

CDR3 coding DNA: TGTGCCAGCAGCCCCCGGGGGGGCCTCTCCTACAATGAGCAGTTCTTC. Encoded protein: CASSPRGGLSYNEQFF. The J gene is TRBJ2-1, the V gene TRBV9, with TRBD2 identical over 8 bases. Germline V gene data show CDR1 as SGDLS and CDR2 as YYNGEE. Germline trimming cut 4 bases from V and 0 bases from J; bases unmatched to any gene: 6. This CDR3 contains 16 residues.

This clonotype was counted between two and nine times. The chain is built from TRBV5-1 and TRBJ1-2; D not certain. The CDR3 runs to 14 residues. Trimming pared 4 bases from V and 6 bases from J, leaving 16 bases between. Germline lookup yields CDR1 SGHRS and CDR2 YFSETQ. The CDR3 DNA is TGCGCCAGCAGCCCGGACGGATGGTCGGATGGCTACACCTTC. It encodes CASSPDGWSDGYTF.

V gene TRBV7-2 combines with J gene TRBJ1-2; D call uncertain. The CDR3 has 14 residues. Per the germline V gene, CDR1 is SGHTA and CDR2 is FQGNSA. The V end lost 5 bases, the J end lost 4 bases, and 14 bases lay between the germline ends. The CDR3 sequence is CASSPPWEVYGYTF. The CDR3, as DNA: TGTGCCAGCAGCCCCCCCTGGGAGGTCTATGGCTACACCTTC. Using reference TRBV7-2 and TRBJ1-2 for the parts outside the CDR3, the full variable domain is GAGVSQSPSNKVTEKGKDVELRCDPISGHTALYWYRQSLGQGLEFLIYFQGNSAPDKSGLPSDRFSAERTGGSVSTLTIQRTQQEDSAVYLCASSPPWEVYGYTFGSGTRLTVV.